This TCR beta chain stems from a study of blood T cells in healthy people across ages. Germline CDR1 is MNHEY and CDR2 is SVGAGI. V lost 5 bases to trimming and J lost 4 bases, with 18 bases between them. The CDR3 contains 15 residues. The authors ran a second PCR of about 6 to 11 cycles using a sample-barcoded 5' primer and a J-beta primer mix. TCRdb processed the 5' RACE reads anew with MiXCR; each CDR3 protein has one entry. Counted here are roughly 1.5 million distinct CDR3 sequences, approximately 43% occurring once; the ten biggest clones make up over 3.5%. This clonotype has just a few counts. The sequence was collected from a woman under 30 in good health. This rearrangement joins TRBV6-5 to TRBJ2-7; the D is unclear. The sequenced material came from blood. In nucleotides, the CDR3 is TGTGCCAGCAGTCAGCTTTTTGGTCCTCGATACGAGCAGTACTTC. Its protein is CASSQLFGPRYEQYF.